This TCR beta chain was sequenced during a study of blood T cell repertoires in COVID-19. In the study overall: Donors in the United States, Italy and Spain gave samples during acute or convalescent COVID-19. PBMCs, B-cell-depleted T cells, or T cells provided the cDNA or gDNA that made up the material.

In the study's own analysis: How many nucleated cells were present was estimated from reference gene primer amplification. Measured with immunoSEQ multiplex PCR; TCRdb has only the in-frame clones, and not every one. V and J calls and clone size follow that table, whereas D and trimming were derived from the DNA. This sample has fewer than 400,000 clones; around 85% occur once, and the top ten carry about 3.6%. With 11 bases removed from V and 0 bases from J, the gap between germline ends came to 11 bases. Germline CDR1 reads MNHEY; CDR2 reads SVGAGI. The CDR3 spans 14 residues. The chain uses TRBV6-5 and TRBJ1-6, with a possible D match to TRBD1 (6 bases). The sequence was obtained from a woman aged 18-29 years with acute or convalescent COVID-19. The sequenced sample consisted of peripheral blood. CDR3 sequence: CAVQGSSYNSPLHF. The CDR3 DNA reads as TGTGCCGTACAGGGAAGCTCCTATAATTCACCCCTCCACTTT.